These 19 T cell receptor beta chains were all obtained from the same sample, sequenced in a study of cytomegalovirus exposure and HLA in healthy donors (dated by TCRdb to the late 2010s). Library method: the immunoSEQ multiplex PCR assay. Imported from immuneACCESS, the table was reduced by TCRdb to in-frame sequences with V and J called. These copies leave out some clones; in studies compared against another copy, an unresolved V gene accounts for under half, and the cause of the remainder is not known. The sample table lists approximately 230,000 clones, more than 75% of them with a count of one. The ten biggest clones cover about 12% of the sample. The sequenced sample was PBMCs. The receptors shown here come from a man aged 18 to 35 in good health and CMV-seropositive.

The rearrangement joins TRBV11-2 to TRBJ1-1; no clear D gene. Germline loops: CDR1 SGHAT, CDR2 FQNNGV. Trimming took 4 bases from V and 4 from J, leaving 13 bases between them. The CDR3 contains 14 residues. The CDR3 protein is CASSSQRSGTEAFF. Here the CDR3 DNA reads TGTGCCAGCAGCTCCCAAAGATCGGGCACTGAAGCTTTCTTT.

As DNA, the CDR3 is TGCGCCAGCAGTCACCCCCCCGGCCGGGGTGGTCTTGTGGACGAGCAGTACTTC. It encodes CASSHPPGRGGLVDEQYF. The V gene is TRBV23-1, the J gene TRBJ2-7, with a weak D call TRBD2 (5 bases). TRBV23-1 is an ORF, with its function uncertain. Deletions cut 3 bases from V and 5 bases from J, with 26 bases between. The CDR3 contains 18 residues.

The chain carries TRBV7-2 and TRBJ2-5; a weak D match, TRBD2 (7 bases). V lost 2 bases and J lost 4, with 11 bases in between. This CDR3 spans 14 amino acids. From germline, CDR1 is SGHTA and CDR2 FQGNSA. DNA for the CDR3: TGTGCCAGCAGCTTAAGGGGGGGGAGAGAGACCCAGTACTTC. Protein: CASSLRGGRETQYF.

The chain couples TRBV5-6 to TRBJ2-7, with a possible D match to TRBD1 (6 bases). This CDR3 has 15 amino acids. Deletions cut 2 bases from V and 1 base from J, with 13 bases between. Germline lookup yields CDR1 SGHDT and CDR2 YYEEEE. CDR3 sequence reads: CASSLGTGRSYEQYF. DNA of the CDR3: TGTGCCAGCAGCTTAGGAACAGGGAGATCCTACGAGCAGTACTTC.

The chain links TRBV5-6 to TRBJ1-1; perhaps TRBD1 as D (5 bases). In germline, CDR1 is SGHDT, CDR2 YYEEEE. This CDR3 contains 12 residues. Trimming pared 0 bases from V and 11 bases from J, leaving 11 bases between. For the CDR3, the DNA is TGTGCCAGCAGCTTGGGCGCGGGGCCCGCTTTCTTT. This sequence encodes CASSLGAGPAFF.

V is TRBV5-4 and J is TRBJ2-7, with 7 bases matching TRBD1. After removal of 0 bases from V and 1 base from J, the junction contained 4 bases not matched to a gene. The CDR3 consists of 15 residues. The germline V gene has CDR1 SGHNT and CDR2 YYREEE (reference sequence). This chain's CDR3 is CASSLGGTASYEQYF. The CDR3 DNA reads TGTGCCAGCAGCTTGGGAGGGACAGCGTCCTACGAGCAGTACTTC.

This clone came up once. The chain carries TRBV6-5 and TRBJ2-7, with 10 nucleotides matching TRBD2. Unmatched junction bases numbered 6, after V lost 5 bases and J lost 2 bases. The germline V gene encodes CDR1 MNHEY and CDR2 SVGAGI. CDR3 size: 15 residues. The CDR3 nucleotides are TGTGCCAGCAGTCTCTCAGCGGGAGGGCCCTACGAGCAGTACTTC. Residues: CASSLSAGGPYEQYF.

This chain connects TRBV7-2 to TRBJ2-4; D remains unclear. The V gene's germline CDR1 is SGHTA and CDR2 FQGNSA. The ends were cut back, 5 bases at V and 2 bases at J, with 13 bases in the middle. The CDR3 is made up of 15 amino acids. The CDR3 loop is CASSETRVSKNIQYF. DNA of the CDR3: TGTGCCAGCAGCGAAACCCGGGTGTCCAAAAACATTCAGTACTTC. The variable domain in full, with the rest retrieved from reference TRBV7-2 and TRBJ2-4, is GAGVSQSPSNKVTEKGKDVELRCDPISGHTALYWYRQSLGQGLEFLIYFQGNSAPDKSGLPSDRFSAERTGGSVSTLTIQRTQQEDSAVYLCASSETRVSKNIQYFGAGTRLSVL.

The chain combines TRBV2 with TRBJ2-4, with 7 bases identical to TRBD2. The CDR3 is 16 amino acids. Trimming removed 8 bases from V and 2 bases from J; junction bases left unmatched: 12. Germline lookup yields CDR1 SNHLY and CDR2 FYNNEI. In DNA, the CDR3 is TGTGCCAGCCTTCCAGCGGGAAAGGGAACCAAAAACATTCAGTACTTC. As protein: CASLPAGKGTKNIQYF.

The chain recombines TRBV20-1 with TRBJ1-2; D unresolved. This CDR3 region has 11 residues. CDR1 is DFQATT, CDR2 SNEGSKA, per germline (reference sequence). V was trimmed by 1 base and J by 7 bases, leaving 7 bases between them. The CDR3 sequence is CSARAEGGYTF. In DNA form, the CDR3 reads TGCAGTGCTAGAGCGGAGGGTGGCTACACCTTC.

The rearrangement joins TRBV27 to TRBJ2-1, with TRBD2 matching over 7 bases. The J segment lost 10 bases and the V segment lost 5 bases, leaving 5 bases of the junction unmatched. The length of the CDR3 is 12 residues. The germline CDR1 and CDR2 sequences are MNHEY and SMNVEV (reference sequence). For the CDR3, the DNA is TGTGCCAGCAGTCCCAGCGGGAACGAGCAGTTCTTC. Translating it yields CASSPSGNEQFF.

The chain combines TRBV7-9 with TRBJ2-1; 8 nucleotides align to TRBD2. The CDR3 runs to 14 residues. Germline V gene lookup returns CDR1 SEHNR and CDR2 FQNEAQ (reference sequence). V shed 0 bases and J 8 bases; nucleotides not matched to a gene: 3. CDR3 region: CASSLAGLVDEQFF. In DNA, the CDR3 is TGTGCCAGCAGCTTAGCGGGACTAGTCGATGAGCAGTTCTTC.

Comments on this clone: This sequence may be a read error, since a much larger clone differs from it by one base. The chain's CDR3 is CASSLQGNTEAFF. In DNA, the CDR3 is TGTGCCAGCAGCTTACAGGGAAACACTGAAGCTTTCTTT. The V gene is TRBV7-8, the J gene TRBJ1-1, with D perhaps TRBD1 (5 bases). The V end was cut by 2 bases, the J end by 2 bases, with 6 bases between. The CDR3 covers 13 residues. Germline V CDR1 and CDR2: SGHVS, FQNEAQ.

This clone was seen a single time. The V gene is TRBV10-2, the J gene TRBJ1-1; D might be TRBD1 (5 bases). CDR3 length: 16 amino acids. V was clipped by 2 bases and J by 0 bases, with 13 bases between them. Germline CDR1 and CDR2: WSHSY and SAAADI. The CDR3 protein is CASSEVAGSMNTEAFF. Here the CDR3 DNA reads TGCGCCAGCAGTGAGGTCGCAGGGTCCATGAACACTGAAGCTTTCTTT.

This clone showed up just a few times. The rearrangement uses TRBV5-1 and TRBJ1-1; 8 nucleotides agree with TRBD1. V trimming: 5 bases; J trimming: 7 bases; junction bases outside the gene matches: 7. Germline values: CDR1 SGHRS, CDR2 YFSETQ. This CDR3 has 13 amino acids. The CDR3 nucleotides read TGCGCCAGCAGTCAGGGGGCCGCCTATGAAGCTTTCTTT. Protein sequence: CASSQGAAYEAFF.

A single count supports this clone. Other DNA sequences within the sample encode an identical CDR3. The V gene is TRBV5-1, the J gene TRBJ2-3; 10 bases align to TRBD2. V lost 4 bases and J lost 2; bases outside the gene matches: 7. The CDR3 extends over 16 amino acids. CDR1 and CDR2 (germline): SGHRS, YFSETQ. The CDR3 DNA follows: TGCGCCAGCAGCACCGGACTAGCGGAGTCCACAGATACGCAGTATTTT. This codes for CASSTGLAESTDTQYF. Full variable domain (remainder filled in from reference TRBV5-1 and TRBJ2-3): KAGVTQTPRYLIKTRGQQVTLSCSPISGHRSVSWYQQTPGQGLQFLFEYFSETQRNKGNFPGRFSGRQFSNSRSEMNVSTLELGDSALYLCASSTGLAESTDTQYFGPGTRLTVL.

CDR3 bases: TGTGCCAGCAGCACCGCGGGCGGGAGGGGGTACAATGAGCAGTTCTTC. It codes for CASSTAGGRGYNEQFF. This chain links TRBV27 with TRBJ2-1, with 9 nucleotides matching TRBD2. The CDR3 loop spans 16 amino acids. J gave up 4 bases and V 6 bases, and 10 bases lay outside the gene matches. Germline CDR1 is MNHEY and CDR2 is SMNVEV (reference sequence).

The chain recombines TRBV27 with TRBJ2-7, with D perhaps matching TRBD2 (5 bases). The CDR3 covers 15 residues. Germline-derived CDR1 and CDR2 are MNHEY and SMNVEV (reference sequence). The ends were cut back, 8 bases at V and 3 bases at J, with 20 bases in the middle. CDR3 amino acids: CASHSPTSSNYEQYF. The CDR3 DNA is TGTGCCAGCCACAGCCCCACATCTAGCAACTACGAGCAGTACTTC.

This clone was seen a single time. CDR3: CASSFHDYISGVNEQFF. CDR3 nucleotide sequence: TGTGCCAGCAGTTTCCACGACTATATTTCGGGGGTTAATGAGCAGTTCTTC. The gene calls are TRBV27 and TRBJ2-1; perhaps TRBD2 as D (6 bases). The V gene lost 3 bases and the J gene lost 7 bases, with 22 bases spanning the gap. The germline V gene has CDR1 MNHEY and CDR2 SMNVEV (reference sequence). This CDR3 has 17 amino acids.